The 30 T cell receptor beta chains below come from one sample, sequenced in a study of cytomegalovirus exposure and HLA in healthy donors. Data came from immunoSEQ multiplex PCR; TCRdb stores just in-frame clones and leaves some out. The sample has 240,000 or so clones, 86% seen once. Sequencing was performed on PBMCs. Every receptor here comes from a woman under 40 in good health and CMV-seropositive.

In this sample, this clone turned up once. The chain has TRBV15 and TRBJ2-1; 10 nucleotides agree with TRBD2. Unmatched junction bases numbered 12, after V lost 3 bases and J lost 7 bases. The germline V gene encodes CDR1 LNHNV and CDR2 YYDKDF (reference sequence). The CDR3 consists of 17 residues. The CDR3 spells CATSSMTTSGFKNEQFF. Written as DNA, the CDR3 is TGTGCCACCAGCAGCATGACGACTAGCGGGTTCAAGAATGAGCAGTTCTTC.

This clone was observed many times. The DNA of the CDR3 is TGTGCCAGCAGCGTAGATATCCGACGGGGCTACGAGCAGTACTTC. Translating it yields CASSVDIRRGYEQYF. This chain connects TRBV9 to TRBJ2-7; D may be TRBD2 (5 bases). Per germline, CDR1 SGDLS and CDR2 YYNGEE. The CDR3 runs 15 residues. The germline V and J ends were trimmed by 0 bases and 3 bases, with 13 bases remaining between them.

The chain uses TRBV4-1 and TRBJ2-1; 7 bases fit TRBD2. V lost 1 base to trimming and J lost 7 bases; unmatched junction nucleotides: 25. Germline values: CDR1 MGHRA, CDR2 YSYEKL. CDR3 length equals 21 residues. The CDR3 loop is CASSQGGGRITGGSLVNEQFF. The CDR3 DNA reads as TGCGCCAGCAGCCAAGGGGGGGGTAGGATCACGGGAGGCTCGCTAGTGAATGAGCAGTTCTTC.

This clone was seen only once. The CDR3 spells CASRSILGGAQAEAFF. CDR3 nucleotides: TGTGCCAGTAGATCCATCCTAGGGGGGGCGCAGGCTGAAGCTTTCTTT. The V gene is TRBV19, the J gene TRBJ1-1; possible D gene TRBD1, 6 bases. This CDR3 is 16 amino acids long. Trimming cost V 6 bases and J 6 bases, with 23 bases left between them. Looked up from germline, CDR1 is LNHDA and CDR2 is SQIVND (reference sequence).

About this clone itself: The sample carries other DNA sequences with the same CDR3. The rearrangement uses TRBV4-1 and TRBJ1-4, with 7 bases fitting TRBD1. The CDR3 has 14 amino acids. CDR1 is MGHRA and CDR2 is YSYEKL in the germline V gene. J gave up 6 bases and V 3 bases, and 4 bases lay outside the gene matches. The CDR3 bases are TGCGCCAGCAGCCAGACAGGGCGGGATGAAAAACTGTTTTTT. As protein: CASSQTGRDEKLFF.

CDR3 DNA: TGTGCCAGCAGCTTAGCGCGGGCCGGTGGGTACTCAGATACGCAGTATTTT. This sequence encodes CASSLARAGGYSDTQYF. The chain joins TRBV7-6 to TRBJ2-3, with a tentative D call TRBD2 (5 bases). The germline V and J ends were trimmed by 0 bases and 4 bases, with 17 bases remaining between them. The CDR3 is 17 residues long. CDR1 and CDR2 from the germline V gene are SGHVS and FNYEAQ.

The chain is built from TRBV21-1 and TRBJ2-7; the table's D call, TRBD2, was not checked against the DNA. TRBV21-1 is labeled a pseudogene. The CDR3 is made up of 16 amino acids. The CDR3 DNA sequence: TGTGCCAGCAGCCCAAGGACTAGCTTTCCACCCTACGAGCAGTACTTC. Amino acid sequence: CASSPRTSFPPYEQYF.

The chain has TRBV5-1 and TRBJ1-1, with 9 bases lining up with TRBD1. Germline V gives CDR1 SGHRS, CDR2 YFSETQ. Losses at the gene ends were 2 bases for V and 2 bases for J; bases not matched to a gene: 4. There are 15 residues in the CDR3. CDR3 loop: CASSFTGGPNTEAFF. CDR3 nucleotides: TGCGCCAGCAGCTTCACAGGGGGCCCTAACACTGAAGCTTTCTTT.

The chain combines TRBV18 with TRBJ1-5; D not certain. Germline V gives CDR1 KGHSH, CDR2 LQKENI. The CDR3 runs to 14 residues. Trimming took 2 bases from V and 2 from J, leaving 7 bases between them. CDR3 residues: CASSPSTGNQPQHF. The CDR3 DNA reads as TGTGCCAGCTCACCATCTACGGGCAATCAGCCCCAGCATTTT.

J is TRBJ2-2 and V is TRBV2; no clear D. CDR1 and CDR2 (germline): SNHLY, FYNNEI. The CDR3 loop spans 15 amino acids. The ends were cut back, 6 bases at V and 2 bases at J, with 13 bases in the middle. CDR3 bases: TGTGCCAGCAGAGAAACACGAACCAACACCGGGGAGCTGTTTTTT. Translation: CASRETRTNTGELFF.

V gene TRBV19 combines with J gene TRBJ2-3; 11 bases align to TRBD1. Losses at the gene ends were 4 bases for V and 7 bases for J; bases not matched to a gene: 19. This CDR3 has 19 residues. Germline V gene sequence: CDR1 LNHDA, CDR2 SQIVND (reference sequence). The CDR3: CASSTRTGGAEDRTHTQYF. The CDR3 coding sequence is TGTGCCAGTAGTACACGGACAGGGGGCGCGGAGGATAGGACCCATACGCAGTATTTT.

This clone showed up just a few times. Here the CDR3 reads CASSSLGTEAFF. The CDR3 bases are TGTGCCAGCAGTTCTCTCGGGACTGAAGCTTTCTTT. The chain has TRBV28 and TRBJ1-1; D gene unclear. V was cut by 4 bases and J by 5 bases, with 8 bases left in between. This CDR3 is built from 12 residues. Germline V lookup: CDR1 MDHEN, CDR2 SYDVKM.

In this sample, this clone turned up many times. This chain connects TRBV28 to TRBJ2-7, with a possible D match to TRBD1 (5 bases). Trimming pared 5 bases from V and 2 bases from J, leaving 13 bases between. The CDR3 contains 14 residues. CDR1 and CDR2 (germline): MDHEN, SYDVKM. The CDR3 spells CASSRQSLTYEQYF. CDR3 in DNA: TGTGCCAGCAGTAGACAGAGTCTGACCTACGAGCAGTACTTC.

This clone showed up just once. The genes are TRBV5-1 and TRBJ2-1; weak D call: TRBD2 (6 bases). The CDR3 length is 15 residues. Germline assignment: CDR1 SGHRS and CDR2 YFSETQ. V dropped 4 bases and J dropped 8 bases, with 19 bases sitting between them. CDR3 sequence (DNA): TGCGCCAGCAGCGTACCGGGACTGCCCACCTATGAGCAGTTCTTC. Translated, it gives CASSVPGLPTYEQFF.

On this clone: Other DNA variants within this sample encode the same CDR3. The genes are TRBV5-1 and TRBJ1-2; maybe TRBD1 (6 bases). CDR1 and CDR2 (germline): SGHRS, YFSETQ. The V end was cut by 4 bases, the J end by 3 bases, with 10 bases between. There are 13 residues in the CDR3. The CDR3 DNA follows: TGCGCCAGCAGCCCGACAGGCGACTATGGCTACACCTTC. As protein: CASSPTGDYGYTF.

The rearrangement uses TRBV2 and TRBJ2-2; D is unclear. Trimming stripped 2 bases from V and 6 bases from J, with 7 bases between. Per germline, CDR1 SNHLY and CDR2 FYNNEI. There are 13 residues in the CDR3. The CDR3 loop is CASSERRPGELFF. The CDR3 DNA is TGTGCCAGCAGTGAAAGGCGGCCCGGGGAGCTGTTTTTT. The full variable domain, its missing parts supplied by reference TRBV2 and TRBJ2-2, is EPEVTQTPSHQVTQMGQEVILRCVPISNHLYFYWYRQILGQKVEFLVSFYNNEISEKSEIFDDQFSVERPDGSNFTLKIRSTKLEDSAMYFCASSERRPGELFFGEGSRLTVL.

The J gene is TRBJ2-5, the V gene TRBV16; weak D call: TRBD2 (5 bases). From germline, CDR1 is KGHSY and CDR2 FQNENV. Trimming removed 1 base at V and 1 base at J, with 13 bases between. The CDR3 is 16 residues long. The CDR3 is CASSQWERYPQETQYF. In DNA form, the CDR3 reads TGTGCCAGCAGCCAATGGGAGAGGTACCCCCAAGAGACCCAGTACTTC.

The chain is built from TRBV14 and TRBJ1-2; 7 bases line up with TRBD1. The CDR3 is 14 amino acids. V was clipped by 6 bases and J by 4 bases; unmatched bases: 8. Germline CDR1 reads SGHDN; CDR2 reads FVKESK. The CDR3 nucleotides are TGTGCCAGCAGTCTCTTGGGGACAGTCTATGGCTACACCTTC. Its protein product is CASSLLGTVYGYTF.

The chain combines TRBV30 with TRBJ2-7, with D perhaps TRBD2 (6 bases). The V end lost 5 bases, the J end lost 1 base, and 12 bases lay between the germline ends. Germline V gives CDR1 GTSNPN, CDR2 SVGIG (reference sequence). The CDR3 consists of 13 residues. Here the CDR3 DNA reads TGTGCCTGGGGGCTGGCGGGATCCTACGAGCAGTACTTC. This gives the protein CAWGLAGSYEQYF.

The rearrangement joins TRBV7-7 to TRBJ1-2, with 8 bases lining up with TRBD1. Per germline, CDR1 SSHAT and CDR2 FNYEAQ (reference sequence). This CDR3 spans 14 amino acids. V lost 3 bases and J lost 7; bases outside the gene matches: 7. The CDR3: CASSFEGQASGYTF. The CDR3 region has the DNA TGTGCCAGCAGCTTTGAGGGACAGGCCTCTGGCTACACCTTC.

V gene TRBV6-1 combines with J gene TRBJ1-3, with unresolved D. Germline CDR1 reads MNHNS; CDR2 reads SASEGT. This CDR3 is built from 12 residues. V was clipped by 6 bases and J by 5 bases, with 8 bases between them. The CDR3 protein is CASSESRNTIYF. The CDR3 DNA follows: TGTGCCAGCAGCGAATCCAGAAACACCATATATTTT.

The rearrangement links TRBV18 to TRBJ2-3, with 10 nucleotides matching TRBD1. The germline CDR1 and CDR2 sequences are KGHSH and LQKENI. The CDR3 sequence is 16 residues long. Unmatched junction bases numbered 4, after V lost 1 base and J lost 3 bases. CDR3 protein: CASSPRQGAPTDTQYF. The DNA for the CDR3 is TGTGCCAGCTCACCACGACAGGGGGCCCCTACAGATACGCAGTATTTT.

This chain links TRBV19 with TRBJ2-7, with D tentatively TRBD2 (5 bases). CDR3 length: 13 amino acids. V was shortened by 5 bases and J by 1 base, with 9 bases between the two germline ends. Germline V gene lookup returns CDR1 LNHDA and CDR2 SQIVND (reference sequence). Here the CDR3 DNA reads TGTGCCAGTAGTCGAACTAGATCCTACGAGCAGTACTTC. Its translation is CASSRTRSYEQYF. The full variable domain, with the rest looked up from reference TRBV19 and TRBJ2-7, is DGGITQSPKYLFRKEGQNVTLSCEQNLNHDAMYWYRQDPGQGLRLIYYSQIVNDFQKGDIAEGYSVSREKKESFPLTVTSAQKNPTAFYLCASSRTRSYEQYFGPGTRLTVT.

The rearrangement joins TRBV19 to TRBJ2-6, with D possibly matching TRBD1 (6 bases). Germline assignment: CDR1 LNHDA and CDR2 SQIVND (reference sequence). The CDR3 is 15 residues long. Between the trimmed V and J ends, which lost 2 bases and 2 bases, there was a span of 7 bases. CDR3 in amino acids: CASSIKGAGANVLTF. CDR3 nucleotides: TGTGCCAGTAGTATAAAGGGGGCTGGGGCCAACGTCCTGACTTTC.

J is TRBJ1-5 and V is TRBV5-1, with D maybe TRBD1 (5 bases). This CDR3 has 16 amino acids. Trimming took off 0 bases at V and 4 bases at J, with 14 bases between the two ends. The germline V gene encodes CDR1 SGHRS and CDR2 YFSETQ. The CDR3 bases are TGCGCCAGCAGCTTGGGGGGCCCGGCCCCGAATCAGCCCCAGCATTTT. It specifies CASSLGGPAPNQPQHF.

The chain is built from TRBV5-6 and TRBJ1-4, with D uncertain. This CDR3 contains 14 residues. V lost 0 bases and J lost 10, with 13 bases in between. Germline V gene data show CDR1 as SGHDT and CDR2 as YYEEEE. CDR3 in amino acids: CASSLGPGSGKLFF. CDR3 in DNA: TGTGCCAGCAGCTTGGGCCCGGGGTCGGGAAAACTGTTTTTT.

This clone has a handful of counts. The gene calls are TRBV27 and TRBJ2-5; TRBD1 matches 11 bases. V shed 2 bases and J 5 bases; nucleotides not matched to a gene: 13. The CDR3 consists of 18 residues. CDR1 and CDR2 from the germline V gene are MNHEY and SMNVEV (reference sequence). CDR3 nucleotides: TGTGCCAGCAGTTTAACGCCCCTCGGACAGGGGGCTCGGGAGACCCAGTACTTC. Translated, it gives CASSLTPLGQGARETQYF.

The chain uses TRBV4-1 and TRBJ1-5; the match to TRBD1 covers 7 bases. This CDR3 contains 18 residues. CDR1 MGHRA and CDR2 YSYEKL come from the germline V gene. V gave up 0 bases and J gave up 3 bases; unmatched junction bases: 11. DNA of the CDR3: TGCGCCAGCAGCCAAGATGGGACAGATCACCGTATCAATCAGCCCCAGCATTTT. Protein sequence: CASSQDGTDHRINQPQHF.

V usage is TRBV27 and J usage is TRBJ2-1; weak D call: TRBD1 (5 bases). The germline V gene encodes CDR1 MNHEY and CDR2 SMNVEV (reference sequence). Trimming stripped 0 bases from V and 6 bases from J, with 6 bases between. This CDR3 is 13 amino acids long. The CDR3 loop reads CASSLSTGNEQFF. As DNA, the CDR3 is TGTGCCAGCAGTTTATCTACAGGCAATGAGCAGTTCTTC.

The count of this clone is one. The chain combines TRBV7-9 with TRBJ1-5; weak D call: TRBD1 (5 bases). The V end lost 5 bases, the J end lost 0 bases, and 23 bases lay between the germline ends. This CDR3 has 19 residues. CDR1 and CDR2 (germline): SEHNR, FQNEAQ (reference sequence). The CDR3 is CASSPLESRVNNSNQPQHF. The CDR3, as DNA: TGTGCCAGCAGCCCTCTGGAGAGCAGGGTGAACAATAGCAATCAGCCCCAGCATTTT.